This T cell receptor beta chain came from a study of shared clonotypes between healthy human individuals (dated by TCRdb to the early 2020s). Regarding the study in general: The cohort included a few men and two women between 18 and 49 years of age. For each donor, CD4 naive and CD4 memory were each given three plates, CD8 naive was given two plates, and CD8 memory was given one plate. The study deeply sequenced blood TCR repertoires of five healthy adults to estimate repertoire size and the extent of clonotype sharing between individuals. Libraries were prepared and TCR repertoires were sequenced by different laboratories using diverse techniques, in order to increase sequencing depth and limit assay-specific biases. Leukapheresis yielded between about 0.85 and 10 billion PBMCs per donor. What the study reported, not specific to this receptor: Approximately 5% of naive CD4, 3% to 3.5% of naive CD8, approximately 2% of memory CD4, and approximately 0.4% of memory CD8 clonotypes were shared across four donors. The genetic and exposure-history diversity represented was limited by the small number of donors. Sampling was restricted to blood, and TCR repertoires in tissues likely differ from the TCR repertoires found in blood. Pairwise subsampling led to the expectation that sequencing depth would affect the degree of clonotype sharing among donors. Incomplete sequencing was indicated by rarefaction of sorted-subset datasets, despite the large sequencing depth. Naive subsets generally had larger estimated clonotype richness than memory subsets. Compared with non-shared clonotypes, clonotypes shared by all four sorted-subset donors had higher generation probabilities.

This clone was recorded once. What antigen it recognizes has not been identified. Per-nucleotide qualities are absent, and no much larger clonotype sits a single base away. Using the deep immunoSEQ assay, TCR CDR3 regions were amplified from genomic DNA by multiplex PCR. For each cell subset, the extracted genomic DNA was distributed evenly across all wells of several immunoSEQ 96-well plates, and each plate served as one replicate. For sorted subsets, each replicate PCR was loaded with 200 ng genomic DNA, equivalent to approximately 27,000 T cell genomes. The purified libraries were quantified using a Qubit 3.0 fluorometer, sized with a Bioanalyzer 2100, and then quantified again using the KAPA Library Quantification kit. Every immunoSEQ 96-well plate was sequenced on a separate single-read 150-cycle Illumina NextSeq 550 flow cell. Per the source publication's procedure: Because the immunoSEQ output included only junctional sequences and no quality scores, the filtering could not be the same as the filtering used for full-length reads. To assign V/J genes and CDR3, sequences were annotated against IMGT germline references using PyIR, a Python wrapper for IgBLAST v1.9. Reads were removed for weak V/J assignments (E-value above 1e-6), missing CDR3, stop codons, out-of-frame junctions, or ambiguous translated residues. V3J clonotypes were defined as sequences sharing the same inferred V gene, J gene, and CDR3 amino acid sequence. Percentage overlap between repertoires was calculated by dividing the number of shared unique clonotypes by the size of the smaller repertoire. Repertoire richness was assessed with RTK rarefaction, the Chao1 estimator, and Recon v2.1 estimates of unobserved clonotypes. For all TCRbeta clonotypes obtained by the gDNA method from a few donors, generation probabilities were computed with OLGA. TCRdb limited this immuneACCESS table to in-frame rearrangements with V and J called. A share of clones is missing; checked studies link under half to unresolved V genes, and the rest is unexplained. Clone size and V and J calls were adopted from that table, with D and trimming inferred from the DNA. Across this sample there are about 960,000 clones, with over 60% seen only once. The top ten hold nearly 1.5% of the sample.

Donors were healthy HIV-negative adults with no recently reported acute infections or vaccinations. All donors were Caucasian adults living in Nashville, Tennessee, USA. CD4+ T cells were enriched by magnetic negative selection, after which naive cells were positively selected on CD45RA and the negative fraction was taken as the memory subset. Blood was obtained by leukapheresis, after which PBMCs were separated by Ficoll-Histopaque density gradient centrifugation and cryopreserved in liquid nitrogen vapor phase. Purity and quantity of every magnetically sorted T cell population were checked by analytical flow cytometry. Each sorted fraction had its genomic DNA isolated and then quantified by UV absorbance on a Nanodrop 2000c. This TCR came from a man aged 18 to 29 in good health. Source material: memory CD4+ T cells sorted from blood. Sample cell subset or site, as interpreted from the label and publication: CD45RA-negative fraction.

Here the CDR3 is given as CASSFISTDTQYF. DNA sequence: TGTGCCAGCAGCTTTATTAGTACAGATACGCAGTATTTT. In this chain, TRBV7-2 is recombined with TRBJ2-3; no D gene is confidently identified. The CDR3, cysteine through phenylalanine, is 13 amino acids long. The only DNA kept is the CDR3, 39 bases in frame from the first base. CDR1 is given as SGHTA and CDR2 as FQGNSA, both from the germline V gene. The junction carries 7 bases between V and J, which are trimmed by 3 bases and 3 bases respectively.